This TCR beta chain is from a study of graft-versus-host responses after intestinal transplantation. Study-wide context: Multivisceral, liver-intestinal, or isolated intestinal grafts went to recipients. Following induction with anti-thymocyte globulin, all recipients were given tacrolimus and steroids for two to four years.

Sequencing was performed with immunoSEQ multiplex PCR; in TCRdb, only in-frame clones are kept and a portion is missing. The table includes about 120,000 clones, approximately 90% detected once. V trimming: 5 bases; J trimming: 2 bases; junction bases outside the gene matches: 8. Germline CDR1 SGHNT, CDR2 YENEEA. The CDR3 is 17 amino acids. Study-level findings and limits: An association linked early post-transplant HvG declines with peak circulating GvH clone levels.

In its sample, this clone was seen once. Its antigen is as yet unknown. The sample in question was unstimulated CD4+ T cells sorted from spleen or lymph node cells, obtained before intestinal transplant. The clonotype comes from a human donor who received an intestinal transplant. The gene calls are TRBV11-3 and TRBJ2-2; 10 bases line up with TRBD2. This chain's CDR3 is CASSPRTSGANTGELFF. The CDR3 DNA is TGTGCCAGCAGCCCTAGAACTAGCGGGGCTAACACCGGGGAGCTGTTTTTT.